This is a list of T cell receptor beta chains from one sample in a study of CXCR3-negative and CXCR3-positive naive CD8 T cells. After re-calling the 5' RACE reads, TCRdb lists one entry per CDR3 protein, DNA absent. This table holds around 61,000 distinct CDR3 sequences. Sequencing input: naive CXCR3+ CD8+ T cells from blood. The receptors come from a human donor in good health. Some clones in this sample may be carry-over from other donors' samples. Each CDR3 is given with its conserved first and last residue. Rows give clone size only sometimes, using once, few, many, or a class for an expanded clone.

j_gene: TRBJ2-1; v_gene: TRBV23-1; abundance: -; CDR3aa: CTSSQFVYNEQFF
j_gene: TRBJ2-3; v_gene: TRBV28; abundance: -; CDR3aa: CASSGVGLAGGSTDTQYF
j_gene: TRBJ2-1; v_gene: TRBV4-3; abundance: -; CDR3aa: CASSQETGAHNEQFF
j_gene: TRBJ1-1; v_gene: TRBV29-1; abundance: -; CDR3aa: CSVVVGAATEAFF
j_gene: TRBJ2-2; v_gene: TRBV7-7; abundance: -; CDR3aa: CASSTGTSPPGELFF
j_gene: TRBJ2-7; v_gene: TRBV30; abundance: -; CDR3aa: CAWIKDLQDEQYF
j_gene: TRBJ2-1; v_gene: TRBV10-3; abundance: -; CDR3aa: CAISEQVASGAYNEQFF
j_gene: TRBJ2-3; v_gene: TRBV11-3; abundance: -; CDR3aa: CASSFPKRGGSDTQYF
j_gene: TRBJ2-3; v_gene: TRBV28; abundance: -; CDR3aa: CASSLVDTQYF
j_gene: TRBJ1-4; v_gene: TRBV15; abundance: -; CDR3aa: CATSLRTEDEKLFF
j_gene: TRBJ2-1; v_gene: TRBV7-3; abundance: -; CDR3aa: CASSSQVDEQFF
j_gene: TRBJ1-1; v_gene: TRBV6-6; abundance: -; CDR3aa: CASSYTRDNTEAFF
j_gene: TRBJ1-2; v_gene: TRBV5-1; abundance: -; CDR3aa: CASSLEGSRGPHGYTF
j_gene: TRBJ2-7; v_gene: TRBV6-5; abundance: -; CDR3aa: CAASDRDRTYEQYF
j_gene: TRBJ2-3; v_gene: TRBV9; abundance: -; CDR3aa: CASSAILAGDPDTQYF
j_gene: TRBJ1-3; v_gene: TRBV11-3; abundance: -; CDR3aa: CASSPWTGSGNTIYF
j_gene: TRBJ2-1; v_gene: TRBV5-1; abundance: -; CDR3aa: CASSYPGLGGYNEQFF
j_gene: TRBJ2-1; v_gene: TRBV29-1; abundance: -; CDR3aa: CSVGIYNEQFF
j_gene: TRBJ2-7; v_gene: TRBV29-1; abundance: -; CDR3aa: CSVAGQGTYEQYF
j_gene: TRBJ2-7; v_gene: TRBV7-8; abundance: -; CDR3aa: CASSLNLGGYEQYF
j_gene: TRBJ2-2; v_gene: TRBV20-1; abundance: -; CDR3aa: CSASGGTGELFF
j_gene: TRBJ2-5; v_gene: TRBV2; abundance: -; CDR3aa: CASSPGRGETQYF
j_gene: TRBJ2-1; v_gene: TRBV12-3/TRBV12-4; abundance: -; CDR3aa: CASNPQGGLYNEQFF
j_gene: TRBJ1-1; v_gene: TRBV6-2/TRBV6-3; abundance: -; CDR3aa: CASRRRDSEAAFF
j_gene: TRBJ2-7; v_gene: TRBV4-1; abundance: -; CDR3aa: CASSQLQQYEQYF
j_gene: TRBJ2-7; v_gene: TRBV12-3/TRBV12-4; abundance: -; CDR3aa: CASTSGTRGSYEQYF
j_gene: TRBJ1-2; v_gene: TRBV9; abundance: -; CDR3aa: CASGVAPSGANYGYTF
j_gene: TRBJ2-3; v_gene: TRBV20-1; abundance: -; CDR3aa: CGAPISGRQADTQYF
j_gene: TRBJ2-2; v_gene: TRBV5-1; abundance: -; CDR3aa: CASSPTTNTGELFF
j_gene: TRBJ1-1; v_gene: TRBV10-1; abundance: -; CDR3aa: CASSPRGNTEAFF
j_gene: TRBJ2-6; v_gene: TRBV4-3; abundance: -; CDR3aa: CASSQADREGIAGANVLTF
j_gene: TRBJ2-1; v_gene: TRBV6-5; abundance: -; CDR3aa: CASSYSKQILSSEQFF
j_gene: TRBJ1-2; v_gene: TRBV14; abundance: -; CDR3aa: CASSLRHFTNYGYTF
j_gene: TRBJ1-2; v_gene: TRBV28; abundance: -; CDR3aa: CASSPPSSFYGYTF
j_gene: TRBJ1-1; v_gene: TRBV12-3/TRBV12-4; abundance: -; CDR3aa: CASSSQAGGTEAFF
j_gene: TRBJ2-3; v_gene: TRBV10-3; abundance: -; CDR3aa: CAIRGLAGGTDTQYF
j_gene: TRBJ2-3; v_gene: TRBV5-1; abundance: -; CDR3aa: CASSLGRVDTQYF
j_gene: TRBJ2-1; v_gene: TRBV12-3/TRBV12-4; abundance: -; CDR3aa: CASTPVANEQFF
j_gene: TRBJ2-1; v_gene: TRBV6-5; abundance: -; CDR3aa: CASSYYKGSDEQFF
j_gene: TRBJ1-1; v_gene: TRBV28; abundance: -; CDR3aa: CASSYRGAMNTEAFF
j_gene: TRBJ2-6; v_gene: TRBV28; abundance: -; CDR3aa: CASSGGTRFAGANVLTF
j_gene: TRBJ2-1; v_gene: TRBV19; abundance: -; CDR3aa: CASKEGLAYNEQFF
j_gene: TRBJ2-3; v_gene: TRBV6-6; abundance: -; CDR3aa: CASSDRGPDTQYF
j_gene: TRBJ1-3; v_gene: TRBV10-2; abundance: -; CDR3aa: CASSVGTEGNTIYF
j_gene: TRBJ1-5; v_gene: TRBV12-3/TRBV12-4; abundance: -; CDR3aa: CASSTTGSGYQPQHF
j_gene: TRBJ2-2; v_gene: TRBV12-3/TRBV12-4; abundance: -; CDR3aa: CASSVAGGPTGELFF
j_gene: TRBJ2-2; v_gene: TRBV10-3; abundance: -; CDR3aa: CAISESTAGELFF
j_gene: TRBJ1-2; v_gene: TRBV7-3; abundance: -; CDR3aa: CASSLTFAGPREYGYTF
j_gene: TRBJ2-6; v_gene: TRBV7-2; abundance: -; CDR3aa: CASSPPIGANVLTF
j_gene: TRBJ2-7; v_gene: TRBV7-6; abundance: -; CDR3aa: CASSPRDNSYEQYF
j_gene: TRBJ2-2; v_gene: TRBV6-2/TRBV6-3; abundance: medium-sized; CDR3aa: CASTGLAANTGELFF
j_gene: TRBJ2-7; v_gene: TRBV29-1; abundance: -; CDR3aa: CSVRGGISYEQYF
j_gene: TRBJ2-5; v_gene: TRBV4-1; abundance: -; CDR3aa: CASSDWRTSGPFQETQYF
j_gene: TRBJ2-7; v_gene: TRBV19; abundance: -; CDR3aa: CASSTGNEQYF
j_gene: TRBJ2-1; v_gene: TRBV12-3/TRBV12-4; abundance: -; CDR3aa: CASSQLAGGPLNEQFF